What follows are 11 T cell receptor beta chains derived from one specimen sequenced in a study of blood T cell repertoires in COVID-19. Only in-frame clones appear in the TCRdb table, and some are missing; sequencing was by immunoSEQ multiplex PCR. There are about 150,000 clones in the sample; 75% to 85% occur only once, and 6.5% to 9% lies in the top ten. Sequenced sample: peripheral blood. Receptor source: a woman in her forties or fifties in a cohort sampled during active or convalescent COVID-19.

The chain employs TRBV15 and TRBJ1-1; 8 nucleotides align to TRBD1. Trimming at V came to 0 bases and at J to 8 bases, leaving 5 bases not matched to a gene. Germline loops: CDR1 LNHNV, CDR2 YYDKDF (reference sequence). This CDR3 has 14 residues. CDR3 protein: CATSREGQGREAFF. The CDR3 coding sequence is TGTGCCACCAGCAGAGAAGGACAGGGCAGAGAAGCTTTCTTT.

The chain links TRBV19 to TRBJ2-5; the match to TRBD2 covers 10 bases. This CDR3 region has 16 residues. Germline V CDR1 and CDR2: LNHDA, SQIVND (reference sequence). V shed 4 bases and J 5 bases; nucleotides not matched to a gene: 10. This CDR3 reads CASSKGAGGPWETQYF. CDR3 in DNA: TGTGCCAGTAGTAAGGGAGCGGGGGGGCCCTGGGAGACCCAGTACTTC.

The rearrangement joins TRBV24-1 to TRBJ1-1; D is unclear. CDR1 is KGHDR, CDR2 SFDVKD, per germline. This CDR3 has 13 residues. V lost 9 bases to trimming and J lost 5 bases, with 15 bases between them. The CDR3 bases are TGTGCCACCCGTCAGAGGGTCGGAACTGAAGCTTTCTTT. Its protein product is CATRQRVGTEAFF.

The rearrangement uses TRBV6-5 and TRBJ1-6; D call uncertain. The germline V and J ends were trimmed by 2 bases and 6 bases, with 8 bases remaining between them. This CDR3 contains 14 residues. The V gene's germline CDR1 is MNHEY and CDR2 SVGAGI. The chain's CDR3 is CASSYSSFNSPLHF. The CDR3 DNA reads as TGTGCCAGCAGTTACAGCTCTTTTAATTCACCCCTCCACTTT.

Details on this clone: Other nucleotide sequences from this sample produce the same CDR3. The genes are TRBV9 and TRBJ2-3; a possible D gene is TRBD2 (6 bases). The CDR3 length is 14 residues. V lost 0 bases to trimming and J lost 3 bases, with 8 bases between them. The germline gives CDR1 SGDLS, CDR2 YYNGEE. CDR3 residues: CASSVGRGTDTQYF. In nucleotides, the CDR3 is TGTGCCAGCAGCGTAGGGCGGGGAACAGATACGCAGTATTTT.

This chain uses TRBV12-3 or TRBV12-4 with TRBJ2-3; 7 bases match TRBD1. The CDR3 extends over 13 amino acids. Germline trimming cut 6 bases from V and 4 bases from J; bases unmatched to any gene: 4. CDR3 sequence: CASRPTGADTQYF. The CDR3 DNA follows: TGTGCCAGCAGACCAACAGGGGCAGATACGCAGTATTTT.

The V and J genes are TRBV29-1 and TRBJ1-2, with TRBD1 matching 10 bases. The V segment lost 4 bases and the J segment 8 bases; nucleotides outside the gene matches: 7. This CDR3 has 13 residues. In germline, CDR1 is SQVTM, CDR2 ANQGSEA. The DNA of the CDR3 is TGCAGCGTTGGGGTCGACAGGGGGCACGGCTACACCTTC. This gives the protein CSVGVDRGHGYTF.

The V gene is TRBV5-1, the J gene TRBJ2-3; 8 positions match TRBD2. Germline V CDR1 and CDR2: SGHRS, YFSETQ. The CDR3 covers 16 residues. With V trimmed by 1 base and J by 3 bases, 7 bases remained unmatched. CDR3 nucleotide sequence: TGCGCCAGCAGCTTGATTAGCGGGGTTAGAACAGATACGCAGTATTTT. This translates into CASSLISGVRTDTQYF.

The gene calls are TRBV12-3 or TRBV12-4 and TRBJ1-2, with D hard to call. This CDR3 is built from 12 residues. The germline V and J ends were trimmed by 8 bases and 3 bases, with 10 bases remaining between them. In DNA, the CDR3 is TGTGCCAGCCGCGGTTTGGACTATGGCTACACCTTC. It translates to CASRGLDYGYTF.

The chain couples TRBV9 to TRBJ1-6; the D is unclear. CDR1 is SGDLS and CDR2 is YYNGEE in the germline V gene. V was trimmed by 2 bases and J by 1 base, leaving 13 bases between them. The CDR3 length is 17 residues. CDR3 amino acids: CASSVEAGSSYNSPLHF. The CDR3 nucleotides are TGTGCCAGCAGCGTGGAGGCAGGTTCTTCCTATAATTCACCCCTCCACTTT.

The genes are TRBV7-2 and TRBJ2-5; TRBD1 aligns across 9 bases. After removal of 3 bases from V and 5 bases from J, the junction contained 7 bases not matched to a gene. The CDR3 covers 15 residues. The germline V gene has CDR1 SGHTA and CDR2 FQGNSA. CDR3 sequence (DNA): TGTGCCAGCAGCTTTTTGGGACAGGGTGCGGAGACCCAGTACTTC. Translating it yields CASSFLGQGAETQYF.